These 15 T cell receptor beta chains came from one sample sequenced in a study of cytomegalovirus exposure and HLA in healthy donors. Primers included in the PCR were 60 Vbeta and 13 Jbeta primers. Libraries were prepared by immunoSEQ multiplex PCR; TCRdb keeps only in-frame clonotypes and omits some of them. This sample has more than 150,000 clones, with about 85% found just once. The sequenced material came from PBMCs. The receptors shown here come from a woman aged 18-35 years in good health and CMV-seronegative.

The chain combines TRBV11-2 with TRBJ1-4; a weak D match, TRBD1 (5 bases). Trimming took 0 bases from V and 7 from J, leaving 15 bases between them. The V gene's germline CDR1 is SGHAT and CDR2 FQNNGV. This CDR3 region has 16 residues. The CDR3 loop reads CASSLDWSRVGEKLFF. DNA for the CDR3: TGTGCCAGCAGCTTAGATTGGAGCAGGGTCGGTGAAAAACTGTTTTTT.

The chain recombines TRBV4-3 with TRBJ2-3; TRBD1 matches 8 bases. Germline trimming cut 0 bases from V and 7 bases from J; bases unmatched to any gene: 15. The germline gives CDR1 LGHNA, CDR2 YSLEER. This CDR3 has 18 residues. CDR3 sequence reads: CASSQDVSGRGRGNTQYF. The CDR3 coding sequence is TGCGCCAGCAGCCAAGACGTCTCAGGCAGGGGGCGCGGGAATACGCAGTATTTT.

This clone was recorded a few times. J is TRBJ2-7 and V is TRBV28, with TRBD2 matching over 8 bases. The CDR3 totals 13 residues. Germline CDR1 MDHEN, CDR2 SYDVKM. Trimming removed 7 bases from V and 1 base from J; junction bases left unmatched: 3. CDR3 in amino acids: CASTIAGSYEQYF. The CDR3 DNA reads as TGTGCCAGCACAATAGCGGGGTCCTACGAGCAGTACTTC.

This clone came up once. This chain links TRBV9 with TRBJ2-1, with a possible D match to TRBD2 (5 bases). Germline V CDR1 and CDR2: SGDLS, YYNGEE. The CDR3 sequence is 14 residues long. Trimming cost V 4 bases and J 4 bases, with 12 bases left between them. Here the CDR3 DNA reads TGTGCCAGCAGCCCCCGGACTGGATACAATGAGCAGTTCTTC. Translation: CASSPRTGYNEQFF.

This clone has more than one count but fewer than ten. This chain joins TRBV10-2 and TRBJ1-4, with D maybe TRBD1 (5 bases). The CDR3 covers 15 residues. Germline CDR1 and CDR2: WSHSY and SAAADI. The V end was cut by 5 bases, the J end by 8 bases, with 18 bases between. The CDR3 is CASSWGGGLGEKLFF. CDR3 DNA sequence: TGCGCCAGCAGTTGGGGGGGTGGGCTTGGCGAAAAACTGTTTTTT.

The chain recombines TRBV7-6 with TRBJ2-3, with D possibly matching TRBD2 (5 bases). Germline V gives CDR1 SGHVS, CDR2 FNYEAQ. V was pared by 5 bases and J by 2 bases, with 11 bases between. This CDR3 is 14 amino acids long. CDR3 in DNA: TGTGCCAGCAGCAGGAGGCCTGACACAGATACGCAGTATTTT. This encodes CASSRRPDTDTQYF.

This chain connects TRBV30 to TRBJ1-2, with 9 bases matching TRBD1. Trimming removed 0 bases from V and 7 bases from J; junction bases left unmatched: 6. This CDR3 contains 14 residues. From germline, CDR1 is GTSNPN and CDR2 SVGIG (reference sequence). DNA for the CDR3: TGTGCCTGGAGTGTACTACAGGGGGCACGTGGCTACACCTTC. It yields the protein CAWSVLQGARGYTF. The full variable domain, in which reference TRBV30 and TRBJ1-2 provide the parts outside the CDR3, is SQTIHQWPATLVQPVGSPLSLECTVEGTSNPNLYWYRQAAGRGLQLLFYSVGIGQISSEVPQNLSASRPQDRQFILSSKKLLLSDSGFYLCAWSVLQGARGYTFGSGTRLTVV.

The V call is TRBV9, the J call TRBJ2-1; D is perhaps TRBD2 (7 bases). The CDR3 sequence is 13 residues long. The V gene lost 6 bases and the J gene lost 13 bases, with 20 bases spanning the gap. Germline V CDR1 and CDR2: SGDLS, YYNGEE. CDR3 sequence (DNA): TGTGCCAGCAACGAGGGGGGGGGCCCTTTACAGTTCTTC. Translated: CASNEGGGPLQFF.

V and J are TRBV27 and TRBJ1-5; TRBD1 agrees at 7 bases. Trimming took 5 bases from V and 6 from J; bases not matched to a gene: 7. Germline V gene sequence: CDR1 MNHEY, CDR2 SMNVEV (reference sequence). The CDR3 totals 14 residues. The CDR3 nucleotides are TGTGCCAGCAGTCCCGACAGGGATTCTCAGCCCCAGCATTTT. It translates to CASSPDRDSQPQHF.

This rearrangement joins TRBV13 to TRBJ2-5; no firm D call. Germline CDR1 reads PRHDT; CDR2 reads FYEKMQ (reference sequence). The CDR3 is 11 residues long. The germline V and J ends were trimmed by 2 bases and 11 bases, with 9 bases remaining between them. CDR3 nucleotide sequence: TGTGCCAGCAGCTTATTTGAGGAGCAGTACTTC. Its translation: CASSLFEEQYF.

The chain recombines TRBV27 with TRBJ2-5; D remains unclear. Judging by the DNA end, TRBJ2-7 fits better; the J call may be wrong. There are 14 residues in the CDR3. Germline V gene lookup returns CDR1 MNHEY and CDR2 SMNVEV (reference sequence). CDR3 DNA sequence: TGTGCCAGCAGTTACTCAGCAGGTTTCTACGAGCAGTACTTC. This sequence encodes CASSYSAGFYEQYF.

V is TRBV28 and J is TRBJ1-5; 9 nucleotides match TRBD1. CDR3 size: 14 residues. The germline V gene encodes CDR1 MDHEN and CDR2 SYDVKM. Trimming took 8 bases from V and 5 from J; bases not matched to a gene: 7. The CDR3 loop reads CASLVTGGHQPQHF. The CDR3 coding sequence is TGTGCCAGCCTGGTGACAGGGGGACATCAGCCCCAGCATTTT.

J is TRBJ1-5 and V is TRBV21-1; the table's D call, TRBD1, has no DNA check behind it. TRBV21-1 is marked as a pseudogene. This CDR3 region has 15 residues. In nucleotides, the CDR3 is TGTGCCAGCATAACGGACAGGGTCAACAATCAGCCCCAGCATTTT. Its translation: CASITDRVNNQPQHF.

As DNA, the CDR3 is TGCGCCAGCAGCCAAGATCAGGGACAGAATGAAAAACTGTTTTTT. Translation gives CASSQDQGQNEKLFF. The rearrangement links TRBV4-1 to TRBJ1-4, with 7 positions matching TRBD1. This CDR3 has 15 residues. The germline V gene has CDR1 MGHRA and CDR2 YSYEKL. The V gene end was trimmed by 0 bases and the J gene end by 5 bases; junction bases not matched to a gene: 3.

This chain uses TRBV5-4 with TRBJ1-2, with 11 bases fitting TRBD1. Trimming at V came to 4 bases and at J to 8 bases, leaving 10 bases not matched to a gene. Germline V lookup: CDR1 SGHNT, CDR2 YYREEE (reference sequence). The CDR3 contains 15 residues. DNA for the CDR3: TGTGCCAGCAGCGGACCGGGACAGGGGGAGGGAGGCTACACCTTC. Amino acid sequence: CASSGPGQGEGGYTF. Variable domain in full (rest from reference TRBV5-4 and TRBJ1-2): ETGVTQSPTHLIKTRGQQVTLRCSSQSGHNTVSWYQQALGQGPQFIFQYYREEENGRGNFPPRFSGLQFPNYSSELNVNALELDDSALYLCASSGPGQGEGGYTFGSGTRLTVV.